This T cell receptor beta chain was obtained from a study of cytomegalovirus exposure and HLA in healthy donors. Study-wide background: Early released data comprised tens of millions of unique TCRs from HLA-typed donors. Findings and limits, study-wide: Most observed TCR sequences were rare, whereas some public TCRs were detected in many donors. Differences between HLA loci emerged in a later analysis of TCR association rates, with DRB1 most and HLA-C fewest. Trimming of TCR beta V- and J-genes showed a link, identified in a later analysis, to a missense DCLRE1C variant.

Germline V CDR1 and CDR2: SGHVS, FQNEAQ. Trimming left V 5 bases short and J 4 bases short, with 18 bases between. The CDR3 consists of 16 residues. Primers for the PCR totalled 60 Vbeta and 13 Jbeta. Here immunoSEQ multiplex PCR was the method, and the copy in TCRdb shows in-frame clones only, minus some. Of some 140,000 clones in the sample, about 80% are singletons; the top ten hold around 4.1%. This clone was picked up one time. The antigen is undetermined. This TCR was sampled from a woman aged 35 to 49 in good health and CMV-seronegative. Material: PBMCs. The chain has TRBV7-8 and TRBJ1-5, with a weak D call TRBD1 (6 bases). CDR3 nucleotides: TGTGCCAGCAGCCCAATGGCCCTGGACAGTAATCAGCCCCAGCATTTT. It specifies CASSPMALDSNQPQHF.